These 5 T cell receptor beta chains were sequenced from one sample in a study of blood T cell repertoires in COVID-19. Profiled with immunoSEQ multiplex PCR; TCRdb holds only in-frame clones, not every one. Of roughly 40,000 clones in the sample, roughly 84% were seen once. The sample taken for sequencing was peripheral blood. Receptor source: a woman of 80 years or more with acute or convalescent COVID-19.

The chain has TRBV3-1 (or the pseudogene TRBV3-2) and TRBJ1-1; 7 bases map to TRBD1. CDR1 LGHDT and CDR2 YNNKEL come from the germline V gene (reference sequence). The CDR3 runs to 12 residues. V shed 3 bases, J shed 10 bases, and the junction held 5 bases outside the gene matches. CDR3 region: CASSQATGRAFF. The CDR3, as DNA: TGTGCCAGCAGCCAGGCGACAGGGAGAGCTTTCTTT.

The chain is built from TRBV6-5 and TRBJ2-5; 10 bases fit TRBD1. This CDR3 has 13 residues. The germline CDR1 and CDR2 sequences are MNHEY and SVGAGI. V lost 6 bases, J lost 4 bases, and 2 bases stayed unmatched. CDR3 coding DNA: TGTGCCAGCAGGGGGACAGGGGTAGAGACCCAGTACTTC. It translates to CASRGTGVETQYF.

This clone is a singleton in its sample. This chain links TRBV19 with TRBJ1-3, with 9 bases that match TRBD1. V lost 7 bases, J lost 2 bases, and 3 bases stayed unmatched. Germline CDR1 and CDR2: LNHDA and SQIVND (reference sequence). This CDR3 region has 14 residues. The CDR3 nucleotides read TGTGCCAGTAAAGGGACAGGGACTGGAAACACCATATATTTT. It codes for CASKGTGTGNTIYF.

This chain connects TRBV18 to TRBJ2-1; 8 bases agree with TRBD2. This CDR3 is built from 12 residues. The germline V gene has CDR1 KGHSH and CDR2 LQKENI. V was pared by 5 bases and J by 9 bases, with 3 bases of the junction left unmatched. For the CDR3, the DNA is TGTGCCAGCTCAGAACTAGCGGCTGAGCAGTTCTTC. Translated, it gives CASSELAAEQFF.

This chain's CDR3 is CASTSAGRNEQFF. The CDR3 DNA follows: TGTGCCAGCACGTCCGCAGGGCGGAATGAGCAGTTCTTC. This sequence joins TRBV6-5 and TRBJ2-1; the D gene is possibly TRBD1 (5 bases). This CDR3 contains 13 residues. CDR1 is MNHEY and CDR2 is SVGAGI in the germline V gene. The germline V and J ends were trimmed by 7 bases and 7 bases, with 14 bases remaining between them.